Described below is a single T cell receptor (beta chain) sequence and its context. Nashville, Tennessee was home to all donors, who were Caucasian adults. This sample stems from a study of shared clonotypes between healthy human individuals. Per germline, CDR1 MNHNY and CDR2 SVGAGI (reference sequence). Trimming took 2 bases from V and 5 from J, leaving 7 bases between them. CDR3 size: 12 residues. The deep-level immunoSEQ assay was used. The method was immunoSEQ multiplex PCR; TCRdb's version includes in-frame clones alone and lacks a portion of them. Here the sample spans a few million clones, roughly 93% being singletons.

Sequenced input: naive CD4+ T cells from PBMCs. Subset denoted: CD45RA+ positively selected. This sequence originates from a man in his late teens or twenties in good health. Some clones in this sample may be carry-over from other donors' samples. The V and J genes are TRBV6-6 and TRBJ2-7, with a weak D call TRBD2 (5 bases). CDR3 protein: CASSYRGHEQYF. The CDR3 coding sequence is TGTGCCAGCAGTTACAGAGGGCACGAGCAGTACTTC.